The source of this TCR beta chain is a study of T cell responses to AZD1222 COVID-19 vaccine. The study, taken as a whole, reports: Repertoire sampling happened only post peak T cell response. Clonal diversity may have been underestimated in mostly white British donors.

Profiled with immunoSEQ multiplex PCR; TCRdb holds only in-frame clones, not every one. The sample has 54,000 or so clones, 70% to 90% seen once. Germline assignment: CDR1 SGHAT and CDR2 FQNNGV. This CDR3 region has 17 residues. V was trimmed by 4 bases and J by 4 bases, leaving 19 bases between them. Concerning this clone: Its cognate antigen is unknown.

This material consisted of peripheral blood, taken on day 0 of AZD1222 vaccination. V gene TRBV11-2 combines with J gene TRBJ1-4; a weak D match, TRBD1 (6 bases). The TCR originated in an adult in good health. The CDR3 is CASSSPGHQGGNEKLFF. CDR3 in DNA: TGTGCCAGCAGCTCCCCGGGACATCAAGGGGGTAATGAAAAACTGTTTTTT.